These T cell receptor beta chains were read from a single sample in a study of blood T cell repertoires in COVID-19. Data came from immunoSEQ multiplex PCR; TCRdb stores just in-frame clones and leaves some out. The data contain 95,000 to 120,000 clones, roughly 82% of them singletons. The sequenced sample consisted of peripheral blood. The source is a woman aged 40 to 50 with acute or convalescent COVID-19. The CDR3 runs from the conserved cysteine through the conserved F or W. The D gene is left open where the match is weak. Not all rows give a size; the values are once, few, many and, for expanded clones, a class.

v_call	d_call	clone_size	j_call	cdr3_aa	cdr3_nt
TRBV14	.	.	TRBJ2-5	CASSQGAGGHQETQYF	TGTGCCAGCAGCCAAGGGGCCGGGGGGCATCAGGAGACCCAGTACTTC
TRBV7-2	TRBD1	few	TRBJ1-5	CASSPGTVGQPQHF	TGTGCCAGCAGTCCCGGGACAGTGGGTCAGCCCCAGCATTTT
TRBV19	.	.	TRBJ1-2	CASRAGEANYGYTF	TGTGCCAGTAGAGCAGGGGAAGCTAACTATGGCTACACCTTC
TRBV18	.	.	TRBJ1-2	CASSPPGTLYGYTF	TGTGCCAGCTCACCACCGGGGACTCTCTATGGCTACACCTTC
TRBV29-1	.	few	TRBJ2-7	CSVEREGLGYEQYF	TGCAGCGTTGAAAGAGAGGGCTTAGGTTACGAGCAGTACTTC
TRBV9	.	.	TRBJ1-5	CASSDPFSRGLCSSNQPQHF	TGTGCCAGCAGCGATCCCTTTTCCAGGGGCTTGTGCTCTAGCAATCAGCCCCAGCATTTT
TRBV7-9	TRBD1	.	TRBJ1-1	CASSRQGGNLEAFF	TGTGCCAGCAGCCGACAGGGGGGAAATCTTGAAGCTTTCTTT
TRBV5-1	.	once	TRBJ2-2	CASSPVDIGGELFF	TGCGCCAGCAGTCCTGTAGATATCGGCGGGGAGCTGTTTTTT
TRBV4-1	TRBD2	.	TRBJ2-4	CASSPRTGGAGAKNIQYF	TGCGCCAGCAGCCCGAGAACGGGGGGGGCCGGGGCCAAAAACATTCAGTACTTC
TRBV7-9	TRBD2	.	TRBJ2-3	CATHRGAGGLTDTQYF	TGTGCCACTCATCGGGGAGCGGGGGGCCTCACAGATACGCAGTATTTT
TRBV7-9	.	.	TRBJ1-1	CASSLGLARNTEAFF	TGTGCCAGCAGCTTAGGGCTAGCAAGAAACACTGAAGCTTTCTTT
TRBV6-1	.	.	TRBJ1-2	CASSDGTDYGYTF	TGTGCCAGCAGTGACGGTACGGACTATGGCTACACCTTC
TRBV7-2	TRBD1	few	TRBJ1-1	CASSLVGTGNNEAFF	TGTGCCAGCAGCTTAGTCGGGACAGGGAATAATGAAGCTTTCTTT
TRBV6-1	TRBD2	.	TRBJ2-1	CASSRTSGGFDEQFF	TGTGCCAGCAGTCGGACTAGCGGGGGGTTCGATGAGCAGTTCTTC
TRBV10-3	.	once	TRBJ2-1	CAISESRSHNEQFF	TGTGCCATCAGTGAGTCGAGGTCGCACAATGAGCAGTTCTTC
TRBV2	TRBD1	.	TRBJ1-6	CASSGGQGRDNSPLHF	TGTGCCAGCAGCGGGGGACAGGGAAGGGATAATTCACCCCTCCACTTT
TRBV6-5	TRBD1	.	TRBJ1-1	CASRPGQGRDTEAFF	TGTGCCAGCAGACCCGGACAGGGGAGGGACACTGAAGCTTTCTTT
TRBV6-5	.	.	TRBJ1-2	CASRVQGNYGYTF	TGTGCCAGCAGGGTCCAGGGGAACTATGGCTACACCTTC
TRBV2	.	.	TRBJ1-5	CASVPREGGNQPQHF	TGTGCCAGCGTCCCCCGGGAGGGGGGCAATCAGCCCCAGCATTTT
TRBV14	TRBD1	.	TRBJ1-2	CASNPRDRGTGGYTF	TGTGCCAGCAACCCCCGGGACAGGGGAACCGGTGGCTACACCTTC
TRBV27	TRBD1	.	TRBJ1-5	CASSSADRAAQPQHF	TGTGCCAGCAGTTCAGCGGACAGGGCAGCCCAGCCCCAGCATTTT
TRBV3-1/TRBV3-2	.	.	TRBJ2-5	CASSHSGTQYF	TGTGCCAGCAGCCATTCGGGGACCCAGTACTTC